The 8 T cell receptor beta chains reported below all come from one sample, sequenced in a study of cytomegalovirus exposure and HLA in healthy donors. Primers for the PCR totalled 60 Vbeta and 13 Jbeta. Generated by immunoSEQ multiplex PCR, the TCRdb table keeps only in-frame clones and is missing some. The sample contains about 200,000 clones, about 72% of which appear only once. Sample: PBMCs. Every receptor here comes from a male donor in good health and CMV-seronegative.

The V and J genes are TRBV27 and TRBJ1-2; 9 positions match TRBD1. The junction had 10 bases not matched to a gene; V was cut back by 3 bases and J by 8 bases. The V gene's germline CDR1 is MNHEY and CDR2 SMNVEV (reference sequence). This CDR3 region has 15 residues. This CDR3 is CASSFGTGSGGGYTF. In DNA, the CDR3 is TGTGCCAGCAGTTTTGGGACAGGGAGTGGAGGCGGCTACACCTTC.

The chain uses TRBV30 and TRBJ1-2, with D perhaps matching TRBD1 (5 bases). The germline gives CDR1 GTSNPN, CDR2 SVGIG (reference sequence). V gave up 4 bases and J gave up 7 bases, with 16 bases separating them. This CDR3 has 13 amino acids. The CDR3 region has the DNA TGTGCCTGGAATAAACAGGTTGGATTTGGCTACACCTTC. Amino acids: CAWNKQVGFGYTF.

For the CDR3, the DNA is TGTGCCAGCACCTCGGGGGGCACAGATACGCAGTATTTT. Translating gives CASTSGGTDTQYF. J is TRBJ2-3 and V is TRBV5-5, with D possibly matching TRBD2 (6 bases). V was trimmed by 6 bases and J by 1 base, leaving 9 bases between them. Germline values: CDR1 SGHKS, CDR2 YYEKEE (reference sequence). This CDR3 is 13 amino acids long.

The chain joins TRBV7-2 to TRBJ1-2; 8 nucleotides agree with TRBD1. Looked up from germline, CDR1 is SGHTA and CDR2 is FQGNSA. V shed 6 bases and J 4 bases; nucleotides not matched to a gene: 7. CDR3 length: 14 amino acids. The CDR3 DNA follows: TGTGCCAGCAGTTTCGGACAGGGACTCTATGGCTACACCTTC. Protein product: CASSFGQGLYGYTF.

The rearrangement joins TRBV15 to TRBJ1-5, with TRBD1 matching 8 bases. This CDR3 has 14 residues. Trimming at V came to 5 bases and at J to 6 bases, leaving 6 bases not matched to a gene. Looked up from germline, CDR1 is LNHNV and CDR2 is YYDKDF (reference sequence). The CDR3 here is CATSGQGAAQPQHF. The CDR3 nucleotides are TGTGCCACCAGCGGCCAGGGGGCTGCTCAGCCCCAGCATTTT. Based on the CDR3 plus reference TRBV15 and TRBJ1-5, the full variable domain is DAMVIQNPRYQVTQFGKPVTLSCSQTLNHNVMYWYQQKSSQAPKLLFHYYDKDFNNEADTPDNFQSRRPNTSFCFLDIRSPGLGDTAMYLCATSGQGAAQPQHFGDGTRLSIL.

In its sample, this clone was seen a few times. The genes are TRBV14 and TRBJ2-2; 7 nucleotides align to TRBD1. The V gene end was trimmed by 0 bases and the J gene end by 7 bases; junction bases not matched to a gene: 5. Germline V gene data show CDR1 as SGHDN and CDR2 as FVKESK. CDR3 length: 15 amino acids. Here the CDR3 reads CASSQDRQGSGELFF. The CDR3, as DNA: TGTGCCAGCAGCCAAGATCGACAGGGCAGCGGGGAGCTGTTTTTT.

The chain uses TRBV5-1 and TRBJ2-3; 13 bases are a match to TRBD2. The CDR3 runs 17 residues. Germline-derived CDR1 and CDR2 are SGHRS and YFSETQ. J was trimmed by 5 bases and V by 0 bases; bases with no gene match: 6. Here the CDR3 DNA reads TGCGCCAGCAGCTTGGGGACTAGCGGGAGATGGGTAGATACGCAGTATTTT. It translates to CASSLGTSGRWVDTQYF.

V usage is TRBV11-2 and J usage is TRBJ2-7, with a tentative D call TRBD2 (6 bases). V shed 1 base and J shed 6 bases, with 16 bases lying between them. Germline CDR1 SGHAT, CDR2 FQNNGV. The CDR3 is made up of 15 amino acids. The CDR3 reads CASSLAGVGGGEQYF. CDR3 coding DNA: TGTGCCAGCAGCTTAGCGGGCGTTGGGGGAGGCGAGCAGTACTTC.